This T cell receptor beta chain was sequenced during a study of blood T cell repertoires in COVID-19. For the study at large: Samples of COVID-19 (acute and convalescent) were obtained from the United States, Italy and Spain. T cells, B-cell-depleted T cells, or PBMCs provided the cDNA or gDNA that served as material.

In the study's own analysis: Estimation of nucleated cell counts was performed using reference gene primer amplification. The table came from immunoSEQ multiplex PCR; TCRdb's copy has only in-frame clones and leaves some out. V, J and clone size reflect that table, while D and trimming were determined from the DNA. The sample has 200,000 to 250,000 clones, roughly 82% seen once. Germline trimming cut 4 bases from V and 5 bases from J; bases unmatched to any gene: 11. CDR1 is SGHAT and CDR2 is FQNNGV in the germline V gene. The CDR3 extends over 15 amino acids. The source is a human donor in a cohort sampled during active COVID-19. The material sequenced was peripheral blood. The chain employs TRBV11-2 and TRBJ2-7, with 7 bases matching TRBD2. CDR3: CASSSRGWGGDEQYF. The CDR3 nucleotides are TGTGCCAGCAGCTCCCGGGGATGGGGGGGTGACGAGCAGTACTTC.